This T cell receptor beta chain was captured in a study of pediatric ulcerative colitis. Study-wide points: A couple of patients had blood samples with substantially reduced template counts. Compared with controls, ulcerative colitis showed greater blood-rectum clone sharing.

Concerning this clone itself: The target antigen is unknown.

Per germline, CDR1 LNHDA and CDR2 SQIVND (reference sequence). V dropped 5 bases and J dropped 5 bases, with 13 bases sitting between them. The CDR3 length is 14 residues. Assay used: immunoSEQ multiplex PCR; TCRdb lists only in-frame clones, some missing. The repertoire consists of 55,000 to 70,000 clones, with 87% occurring once and the leading ten covering over 1.3%. This clonotype was obtained from a boy younger than 18 who was a control in a study of pediatric ulcerative colitis. The chain couples TRBV19 to TRBJ2-1; tentative D call: TRBD1 (6 bases). The sample consisted of blood. CDR3 residues: CASSLQGFDNEQFF. CDR3 bases: TGTGCCAGTAGTCTTCAGGGGTTCGACAATGAGCAGTTCTTC.